The 30 T cell receptor beta chains below all came from one sample that was sequenced in a study of T-cell reconstitution after alpha-beta-depleted transplantation in children. Preparation of the TCRbeta library was carried out with unique molecular identifiers. In TCRdb, the PCR reads were re-called with MiXCR into one record per CDR3 protein. The data show around 410,000 distinct CDR3 sequences, with roughly a tenth seen just once and about 5% held by the top ten. Material: PBMCs from the stem cell graft donor, obtained from the stem cell graft. The source is a human donor who donated a stem cell graft to a child with acute myeloid leukemia.

The V gene is TRBV5-1, the J gene TRBJ2-2; D remains ambiguous. Germline lookup yields CDR1 SGHRS and CDR2 YFSETQ. Trimming pared 5 bases from V and 6 bases from J, leaving 14 bases between. This CDR3 region has 14 residues. The CDR3 DNA reads as TGCGCCAGCAGGTACTTTCAGGAATCCGGGGAGCTGTTTTTT. This gives the protein CASRYFQESGELFF.

J is TRBJ2-3 and V is TRBV5-1, with a tentative D call TRBD1 (6 bases). Germline V gives CDR1 SGHRS, CDR2 YFSETQ. The length of the CDR3 is 16 residues. Between the trimmed V and J ends, which lost 0 bases and 1 base, there was a span of 12 bases. The CDR3 region is CASSLALNRGTDTQYF. The CDR3 DNA sequence: TGCGCCAGCAGCTTGGCCTTAAACAGGGGCACAGATACGCAGTATTTT. Complete variable domain (other parts from reference TRBV5-1 and TRBJ2-3): KAGVTQTPRYLIKTRGQQVTLSCSPISGHRSVSWYQQTPGQGLQFLFEYFSETQRNKGNFPGRFSGRQFSNSRSEMNVSTLELGDSALYLCASSLALNRGTDTQYFGPGTRLTVL.

At least ten counts were recorded for this clonotype. The V call is TRBV27, the J call TRBJ1-2; D is ambiguous. Germline CDR1 and CDR2: MNHEY and SMNVEV (reference sequence). Trimming removed 5 bases at V and 6 bases at J, with 16 bases between. The CDR3 extends over 14 amino acids. CDR3 in amino acids: CASSGLMGSDGYTF. In nucleotides, the CDR3 is TGTGCCAGCAGTGGCCTCATGGGGTCTGATGGCTACACCTTC.

This clonotype turned up a few times. The genes are TRBV5-1 and TRBJ1-2, with a possible D match to TRBD1 (5 bases). Germline V gene sequence: CDR1 SGHRS, CDR2 YFSETQ. V lost 0 bases and J lost 2, with 14 bases in between. The CDR3 is made up of 16 amino acids. CDR3 sequence reads: CASSLDPGLKNYGYTF. The CDR3 DNA reads as TGCGCCAGCAGCTTGGATCCGGGACTGAAAAACTATGGCTACACCTTC.

This clonotype was counted a few times. CDR3 coding DNA: TGTGCCAGCAGCTTACTACAGGGGCTTGGCTACACCTTC. Translated: CASSLLQGLGYTF. The rearrangement joins TRBV11-1 to TRBJ1-2; 7 nucleotides align to TRBD1. The CDR3 is 13 residues long. Germline V lookup: CDR1 SGHAT, CDR2 FQDESV (reference sequence). After removal of 2 bases from V and 7 bases from J, the junction contained 4 bases not matched to a gene.

The V and J genes are TRBV20-1 and TRBJ2-1; D is unclear. CDR1 is DFQATT and CDR2 is SNEGSKA in the germline V gene (reference sequence). V was pared by 3 bases and J by 8 bases, with 11 bases between. This CDR3 has 12 residues. The CDR3 DNA sequence: TGCAGTGCTAGTCGGCAATACGATGAGCAGTTCTTC. Encoded protein: CSASRQYDEQFF.

CDR3 protein: CASSLEPQGGSNEQFF. For the CDR3, the DNA is TGTGCCAGCAGCTTAGAGCCCCAGGGTGGGAGCAATGAGCAGTTCTTC. This chain links TRBV7-6 with TRBJ2-1, with D perhaps matching TRBD1 or TRBD2 (5 bases each). In germline, CDR1 is SGHVS, CDR2 FNYEAQ. The CDR3 is 16 residues long. V was shortened by 1 base and J by 6 bases, with 16 bases between the two germline ends.

The chain has TRBV20-1 and TRBJ1-1; D call uncertain. The CDR3 has 13 residues. Looked up from germline, CDR1 is DFQATT and CDR2 is SNEGSKA (reference sequence). The V end was cut by 5 bases, the J end by 0 bases, with 10 bases between. The CDR3 nucleotides are TGCAGTGCTCCCAGGATATTGAACACTGAAGCTTTCTTT. This gives the protein CSAPRILNTEAFF.

This clonotype was seen a few times. The J gene is TRBJ2-6, the V gene TRBV29-1, with D unresolved. Trimming took off 6 bases at V and 1 base at J, with 10 bases between the two ends. The CDR3 is made up of 14 amino acids. The V gene's germline CDR1 is SQVTM and CDR2 ANQGSEA. CDR3 in DNA: TGCAGCGTATCCGCTGGGTCTGGGGCCAACGTCCTGACTTTC. Translated: CSVSAGSGANVLTF.

This clonotype has ten or more counts. The V call is TRBV29-1, the J call TRBJ2-7; TRBD1 matches at 7 bases. This CDR3 region has 13 residues. The ends lost 6 bases at V and 5 bases at J; junction bases unmatched: 10. CDR1 is SQVTM, CDR2 ANQGSEA, per germline. The CDR3 nucleotides read TGCAGCGTCCAAAATGACAGGGTCGACGAGCAGTACTTC. Translated: CSVQNDRVDEQYF.

This rearrangement joins TRBV11-1 to TRBJ2-2; D is uncertain. V dropped 5 bases and J dropped 6 bases, with 16 bases sitting between them. Germline CDR1 reads SGHAT; CDR2 reads FQDESV (reference sequence). This CDR3 is built from 15 residues. Here the CDR3 DNA reads TGTGCCAGCAGCCCCACCCTCCTCGGCCCCGGGGAGCTGTTTTTT. It specifies CASSPTLLGPGELFF. Full variable domain (outside the CDR3, taken from reference TRBV11-1 and TRBJ2-2): EAEVAQSPRYKITEKSQAVAFWCDPISGHATLYWYRQILGQGPELLVQFQDESVVDDSQLPKDRFSAERLKGVDSTLKIQPAELGDSAMYLCASSPTLLGPGELFFGEGSRLTVL.

This clonotype was seen a handful of times. The V gene is TRBV5-1, the J gene TRBJ2-7; no clear D. The V end lost 5 bases, the J end lost 3 bases, and 12 bases lay between the germline ends. Germline-derived CDR1 and CDR2 are SGHRS and YFSETQ. The CDR3 runs to 13 residues. Here the CDR3 DNA reads TGCGCCAGCAGACGTTCAGAAGTCTACGAGCAGTACTTC. This encodes CASRRSEVYEQYF.

This clonotype was seen ten or more times. The rearrangement links TRBV5-1 to TRBJ2-1; D is ambiguous. The CDR3 spans 14 residues. The V end was cut by 3 bases, the J end by 4 bases, with 11 bases between. Germline V gene data show CDR1 as SGHRS and CDR2 as YFSETQ. The CDR3 DNA sequence: TGCGCCAGCAGCTCCGATGGAGTTTACAATGAGCAGTTCTTC. This gives the protein CASSSDGVYNEQFF.

This chain uses TRBV5-1 with TRBJ2-1; 10 bases are shared with TRBD2. The CDR3 is 16 residues long. Germline loops: CDR1 SGHRS, CDR2 YFSETQ. Losses at the gene ends were 2 bases for V and 6 bases for J; bases not matched to a gene: 8. The CDR3, as DNA: TGCGCCAGCAGCTTTGGTCTAGCGGGAGCCCCCAATGAGCAGTTCTTC. This encodes CASSFGLAGAPNEQFF.

This rearrangement joins TRBV12-3 or TRBV12-4 to TRBJ2-4, with 9 bases fitting TRBD1. V shed 6 bases and J 6 bases; nucleotides not matched to a gene: 6. The CDR3 has 14 amino acids. The CDR3 spells CASRGQGTINIQYF. In DNA form, the CDR3 reads TGTGCCAGCAGAGGACAGGGGACGATAAACATTCAGTACTTC.

The chain uses TRBV4-1 and TRBJ2-1, with 7 bases identical to TRBD1. J was trimmed by 15 bases and V by 3 bases; bases with no gene match: 11. This CDR3 is 13 amino acids long. Germline values: CDR1 MGHRA, CDR2 YSYEKL. CDR3 protein: CASSHPRGGRRFF. In DNA form, the CDR3 reads TGCGCCAGCAGCCACCCCCGAGGGGGCCGGCGGTTCTTC.

This clonotype was observed at least ten times. This chain joins TRBV20-1 and TRBJ2-1; tentatively, D is TRBD2 (6 bases). V was pared by 4 bases and J by 6 bases, with 22 bases between. The CDR3 has 16 amino acids. Germline values: CDR1 DFQATT, CDR2 SNEGSKA (reference sequence). The CDR3 reads CSATPVIFGSSNEQFF. As DNA, the CDR3 is TGCAGTGCTACCCCGGTTATTTTCGGGAGCAGCAATGAGCAGTTCTTC.

The rearrangement joins TRBV5-1 to TRBJ2-3; 7 positions agree with TRBD1. Germline V gives CDR1 SGHRS, CDR2 YFSETQ. The CDR3 contains 15 residues. After removal of 7 bases from V and 4 bases from J, the junction contained 12 bases not matched to a gene. The CDR3 sequence is CASDVGGPAADTQYF. The CDR3 DNA follows: TGCGCCAGCGATGTAGGGGGCCCTGCCGCAGATACGCAGTATTTT.

The chain recombines TRBV30 with TRBJ2-5, with D possibly being TRBD1 or TRBD2 (6 bases each). V was pared by 4 bases and J by 1 base, with 10 bases between. The CDR3 consists of 13 residues. Germline values: CDR1 GTSNPN, CDR2 SVGIG (reference sequence). CDR3 nucleotide sequence: TGTGCCTGGAAAAGGGGGGCCCAAGAGACCCAGTACTTC. Its translation: CAWKRGAQETQYF.

This chain links TRBV27 with TRBJ1-4; D is unresolved. This CDR3 has 15 residues. The V and J ends lost 5 bases and 0 bases respectively, with 10 bases between them. The germline V gene has CDR1 MNHEY and CDR2 SMNVEV (reference sequence). The DNA of the CDR3 is TGTGCCAGCAGTACAAACAGCGCAACTAATGAAAAACTGTTTTTT. This gives the protein CASSTNSATNEKLFF.

The sample holds a few counts of this clonotype. This chain uses TRBV29-1 with TRBJ2-5, with D unclear. Between the trimmed V and J ends, which lost 0 bases and 3 bases, there was a span of 11 bases. The CDR3 runs 14 residues. CDR1 is SQVTM and CDR2 is ANQGSEA in the germline V gene. In DNA form, the CDR3 reads TGCAGCGTTGAAGATCTTTTGAAGGAAGAGACCCAGTACTTC. Its protein is CSVEDLLKEETQYF.

This clonotype turned up a few times. The gene calls are TRBV11-2 and TRBJ2-1; D gene unclear. Germline CDR1 is SGHAT and CDR2 is FQNNGV. V was shortened by 3 bases and J by 0 bases, with 15 bases between the two germline ends. The CDR3 sequence is 17 residues long. The CDR3, as DNA: TGTGCCAGCAGCTTTGGCCGTGGGTTTGTCTCCTACAATGAGCAGTTCTTC. It translates to CASSFGRGFVSYNEQFF. The full variable domain, completed using reference TRBV11-2 and TRBJ2-1, is EAGVAQSPRYKIIEKRQSVAFWCNPISGHATLYWYQQILGQGPKLLIQFQNNGVVDDSQLPKDRFSAERLKGVDSTLKIQPAKLEDSAVYLCASSFGRGFVSYNEQFFGPGTRLTVL.

The chain couples TRBV14 to TRBJ2-1, with 10 nucleotides matching TRBD1. This CDR3 has 17 residues. Germline-derived CDR1 and CDR2 are SGHDN and FVKESK. J was trimmed by 4 bases and V by 0 bases; bases with no gene match: 6. CDR3 protein: CASSQDLRDRGYNEQFF. DNA of the CDR3: TGTGCCAGCAGCCAAGATCTGAGGGACAGGGGTTACAATGAGCAGTTCTTC.

This clonotype was detected ten times or more. The chain employs TRBV3-1 and TRBJ2-4; 10 nucleotides match TRBD1. Germline CDR1 and CDR2: LGHDT and YNNKEL (reference sequence). J was trimmed by 4 bases and V by 2 bases; bases with no gene match: 5. CDR3 length: 16 residues. The CDR3 here is CASSQPGTGVKNIQYF. As DNA, the CDR3 is TGTGCCAGCAGCCAACCCGGGACAGGGGTAAAAAACATTCAGTACTTC.

This clonotype occurred a few times. The chain has TRBV10-3 and TRBJ2-7; 7 bases agree with TRBD2. This CDR3 region has 13 residues. V was pared by 3 bases and J by 6 bases, with 5 bases of the junction left unmatched. The V gene's germline CDR1 is ENHRY and CDR2 SYGVKD. CDR3 in DNA: TGTGCCATCAGTGACGGGGGAGGGCCCGAGCAGTACTTC. Protein: CAISDGGGPEQYF.

J is TRBJ2-6 and V is TRBV7-2; 8 bases match TRBD1. Trimming took 0 bases from V and 4 from J; bases not matched to a gene: 8. The germline V gene has CDR1 SGHTA and CDR2 FQGNSA. The CDR3 is 18 residues long. The CDR3 loop is CASSLAGGQGGGANVLTF. The CDR3 DNA sequence: TGTGCCAGCAGCTTAGCAGGAGGACAGGGCGGCGGGGCCAACGTCCTGACTTTC.

This clonotype appeared many times. The chain employs TRBV5-6 and TRBJ1-2; D ambiguous. In germline, CDR1 is SGHDT, CDR2 YYEEEE. The CDR3 spans 16 residues. V gave up 0 bases and J gave up 3 bases, with 15 bases separating them. The CDR3 reads CASSLVSAGTYYGYTF. The CDR3 region has the DNA TGTGCCAGCAGCTTGGTATCGGCAGGAACATACTATGGCTACACCTTC. Combining the CDR3 with reference TRBV5-6 and TRBJ1-2 gives the whole variable domain DAGVTQSPTHLIKTRGQQVTLRCSPKSGHDTVSWYQQALGQGPQFIFQYYEEEERQRGNFPDRFSGHQFPNYSSELNVNALLLGDSALYLCASSLVSAGTYYGYTFGSGTRLTVV.

The chain couples TRBV5-1 to TRBJ2-5; D tentatively fits TRBD1 or TRBD2 (7 bases each). V gave up 4 bases and J gave up 5 bases, with 15 bases separating them. The CDR3 sequence is 14 residues long. Per the germline V gene, CDR1 is SGHRS and CDR2 is YFSETQ. The CDR3 sequence: CASSLQGEGETQYF. Here the CDR3 DNA reads TGCGCCAGCAGCCTCCAGGGGGAGGGCGAGACCCAGTACTTC.

The chain links TRBV21-1 to TRBJ2-2; TRBD1, the D gene given by the table, was not confirmed from the DNA. TRBV21-1 is deemed a pseudogene. This CDR3 region has 17 residues. The CDR3 is CASIPRGQEGITGELFF. The CDR3 region has the DNA TGTGCCAGCATCCCTCGGGGACAGGAAGGGATTACCGGGGAGCTGTTTTTT.

The V and J genes are TRBV7-8 and TRBJ2-3; D gene ambiguous. Germline V gives CDR1 SGHVS, CDR2 FQNEAQ. This CDR3 contains 14 residues. V lost 5 bases and J 0 bases, leaving 9 bases between the germline ends. The DNA of the CDR3 is TGTGCCAGCAGCCATTTCTCTAGCACAGATACGCAGTATTTT. It translates to CASSHFSSTDTQYF.